This TCR beta chain emerged from a study of cytomegalovirus exposure and HLA in healthy donors. Turning to the study itself: Previous work identified roughly 120 million unique TCR beta sequences from 150 million to 200 million T cells.

Healthy people donating bone marrow made up the donors. Details on this clone: Its matching antigen is unknown.

Losses at the gene ends were 2 bases for V and 4 bases for J; bases not matched to a gene: 1. Germline V gives CDR1 SGHNT, CDR2 YYREEE (reference sequence). The CDR3 loop spans 13 amino acids. The PCR was carried out with 60 Vbeta primers and 13 Jbeta primers. Produced via immunoSEQ multiplex PCR; TCRdb's table is partial and in-frame only. The sample lists approximately 190,000 clones, about four fifths seen once, with about 6% in the top ten. Whole-study results and caveats: Upon later analysis, TCR association rates were observed to vary by HLA locus, being highest for DRB1 and lowest for HLA-C. Among TCR beta chains, those listed as cytomegalovirus-associated numbered roughly 150.

The sequence came from a woman under 40 in good health and CMV-seropositive. The chain carries TRBV5-4 and TRBJ1-1; TRBD1 agrees at 8 bases. The specimen sequenced was PBMCs. This CDR3 is CASSFTGGTEAFF. DNA of the CDR3: TGTGCCAGCAGCTTCACAGGGGGCACTGAAGCTTTCTTT.